These 12 T cell receptor beta chains came from one sample sequenced in a study of blood T cell repertoires in COVID-19. Sequencing used immunoSEQ multiplex PCR; TCRdb keeps in-frame clones, though not all of them. In the table there are about 240,000 clones, about 84% of which are singletons. Sequenced sample: peripheral blood. The receptors derive from an elderly man with acute or convalescent COVID-19.

The chain employs TRBV5-1 and TRBJ1-4, with unresolved D. The length of the CDR3 is 14 residues. Germline-derived CDR1 and CDR2 are SGHRS and YFSETQ. The V and J ends lost 6 bases and 5 bases respectively, with 14 bases between them. This CDR3 is CASNRGGENEKLFF. CDR3 sequence (DNA): TGCGCCAGCAACCGAGGAGGAGAGAATGAAAAACTGTTTTTT. The variable domain in full, completed from reference TRBV5-1 and TRBJ1-4, reads KAGVTQTPRYLIKTRGQQVTLSCSPISGHRSVSWYQQTPGQGLQFLFEYFSETQRNKGNFPGRFSGRQFSNSRSEMNVSTLELGDSALYLCASNRGGENEKLFFGSGTQLSVL.

The rearrangement joins TRBV28 to TRBJ1-6; 10 bases line up with TRBD1. Germline V gene sequence: CDR1 MDHEN, CDR2 SYDVKM. There are 16 residues in the CDR3. With V trimmed by 5 bases and J by 9 bases, 10 bases remained unmatched. CDR3 bases: TGTGCCAGCAGTCCCGGGACAGGGGTTTGGGGTTCACCCCTCCACTTT. It yields the protein CASSPGTGVWGSPLHF.

The chain is built from TRBV5-1 and TRBJ1-1; D unresolved. Germline CDR1 and CDR2: SGHRS and YFSETQ. V lost 4 bases to trimming and J lost 4 bases, with 11 bases between them. The CDR3 is 13 residues long. The CDR3 protein is CASSRSGGTEAFF. The CDR3 DNA sequence: TGCGCCAGCAGCCGGTCGGGTGGCACTGAAGCTTTCTTT.

The CDR3 is CASSTWQGASAESPLHF. The CDR3 nucleotides are TGCGCCAGCAGCACCTGGCAGGGGGCTAGTGCAGAATCACCCCTCCACTTT. This chain links TRBV4-1 with TRBJ1-6, with 8 bases identical to TRBD1. Trimming took 5 bases from V and 10 from J; bases not matched to a gene: 16. This CDR3 is 17 amino acids long. Germline CDR1 and CDR2: MGHRA and YSYEKL.

The CDR3 nucleotides read TGTGCCAGTAGTATAGACCCGACCAGCGATGAGCAGTTCTTC. It codes for CASSIDPTSDEQFF. V gene TRBV19 combines with J gene TRBJ2-1; D is unresolved. V shed 0 bases and J shed 8 bases, with 11 bases lying between them. This CDR3 is 14 amino acids long. CDR1 and CDR2 from the germline V gene are LNHDA and SQIVND (reference sequence).

The V call is TRBV9, the J call TRBJ2-7; TRBD2 matches at 9 bases. This CDR3 is 15 amino acids long. Germline lookup yields CDR1 SGDLS and CDR2 YYNGEE. J lost 2 bases, V lost 4 bases, and 7 bases had no gene match. CDR3 amino acids: CASSTTAGGPYEQYF. The CDR3 bases are TGTGCCAGCAGCACCACTGCGGGAGGGCCCTACGAGCAGTACTTC.

This clone came up a few times. The V gene is TRBV12-5, the J gene TRBJ2-5; TRBD2 might be the D (5 bases). V was trimmed by 2 bases and J by 3 bases, leaving 10 bases between them. CDR3 length equals 14 residues. Looked up from germline, CDR1 is LGHNT and CDR2 is FRNRAP. The CDR3 loop reads CASGLSGRKETQYF. The DNA of the CDR3 is TGTGCTAGTGGTTTGAGCGGACGTAAAGAGACCCAGTACTTC.

The chain recombines TRBV5-4 with TRBJ2-3; 13 bases line up with TRBD2. This CDR3 has 17 amino acids. The germline V gene has CDR1 SGHNT and CDR2 YYREEE (reference sequence). V dropped 4 bases and J dropped 0; count of bases not matched to a gene: 5. The CDR3 is CASSLGLAGPSTDTQYF. In DNA form, the CDR3 reads TGTGCCAGCAGCCTGGGACTAGCGGGGCCGAGCACAGATACGCAGTATTTT.

This chain connects TRBV5-1 to TRBJ2-1; no firm D call. CDR3 length: 14 residues. Trimming shortened V by 5 bases and J by 6 bases, and 15 bases separated the two germline ends. CDR1 is SGHRS, CDR2 YFSETQ, per germline. CDR3 sequence: CASSTGISRNEQFF. The CDR3, as DNA: TGCGCCAGCAGTACGGGTATATCCCGCAATGAGCAGTTCTTC.

The chain links TRBV5-6 to TRBJ2-3, with D maybe TRBD2 (7 bases). V gave up 6 bases and J gave up 1 base, with 18 bases separating them. CDR1 is SGHDT and CDR2 is YYEEEE in the germline V gene. The CDR3 runs 16 residues. Here the CDR3 DNA reads TGTGCCAGCACCGTGACCCGCGGGGGCCGCACAGATACGCAGTATTTT. It encodes CASTVTRGGRTDTQYF. The entire variable domain, with the rest obtained from reference TRBV5-6 and TRBJ2-3, is as follows: DAGVTQSPTHLIKTRGQQVTLRCSPKSGHDTVSWYQQALGQGPQFIFQYYEEEERQRGNFPDRFSGHQFPNYSSELNVNALLLGDSALYLCASTVTRGGRTDTQYFGPGTRLTVL.

The CDR3 sequence is CASSGGVSYTF. Written as DNA, the CDR3 is TGTGCCAGCAGCGGCGGGGTAAGCTACACCTTC. This chain uses TRBV2 with TRBJ1-2; D gene uncertain. The CDR3 consists of 11 residues. V lost 6 bases, J lost 9 bases, and 11 bases lay in between. Germline V lookup: CDR1 SNHLY, CDR2 FYNNEI.

This chain joins TRBV5-1 and TRBJ2-2; D may be TRBD1 (5 bases). CDR3 length equals 14 residues. V lost 4 bases and J lost 2, with 9 bases in between. Germline V gene sequence: CDR1 SGHRS, CDR2 YFSETQ. CDR3 nucleotide sequence: TGCGCCAGCAGCACGCAGGGAAACACCGGGGAGCTGTTTTTT. Its translation is CASSTQGNTGELFF.